This TCR beta chain was retrieved from a study of cytomegalovirus exposure and HLA in healthy donors. Study details: Within an early data release were around 87 million unique TCRs drawn from HLA-typed donors.

The PCR had 60 Vbeta and 13 Jbeta primers. Profiled with immunoSEQ multiplex PCR; TCRdb holds only in-frame clones, not every one. The table has about 65,000 clones, around 62% seen once. Study-wide points: Researchers reported in a later analysis that common viral pathogens appeared linked to several top clusters. About 87% or about 30% of the time was how often most TCR beta V segments were productive, according to an earlier analysis.

When sampled, the donors appeared nominally healthy, though they likely had unrecorded immune exposures. For this clone: Its antigen is undetermined.

The specimen sequenced was PBMCs. This TCR was sampled from a man aged 25-45 years in good health and CMV-seronegative.

The CDR3 spells CASSLSSGGAEDTQYF. The CDR3 DNA is TGTGCCAGCAGCTTATCTAGCGGGGGGGCGGAAGATACGCAGTATTTT. The chain carries TRBV7-2 and TRBJ2-3, with 12 bases matching TRBD2. The CDR3 has 16 amino acids. After removal of 2 bases from V and 5 bases from J, the junction contained 5 bases not matched to a gene. Germline V gives CDR1 SGHTA, CDR2 FQGNSA.